What follows are 14 T cell receptor beta chains derived from one specimen sequenced in a study of tumor and adjacent non-tumor tissue in lung cancer. A modified ARM-PCR protocol with three rounds of nested PCR amplified TCRbeta. TCRdb passed the multiplex PCR reads through MiXCR, listing each CDR3 protein once. The sample lists tens of thousands of distinct CDR3 sequences; about 80% were seen once. No cell sorting was done before RNA was extracted from the tissue. Sequenced material: lung tumor tissue. All receptors come from a man between 60 and 75 years old with non-small cell lung cancer.

This chain joins TRBV14 and TRBJ2-4; TRBD1 matches at 9 bases. CDR3 length equals 17 residues. CDR1 SGHDN and CDR2 FVKESK come from the germline V gene. V was clipped by 2 bases and J by 3 bases; unmatched bases: 8. CDR3 in DNA: TGTGCCAGCAGCCAATCCCACCCGGGACAGGGCAAAAACATTCAGTACTTC. Protein sequence: CASSQSHPGQGKNIQYF.

Remarks on this clonotype: A much larger clone differs from this one at a single base, so this may be a read error. The gene calls are TRBV6-1 and TRBJ2-7; D is perhaps TRBD1 or TRBD2 (5 bases each). This CDR3 is built from 15 residues. V was clipped by 6 bases and J by 3 bases, with 18 bases between them. From germline, CDR1 is MNHNS and CDR2 SASEGT. CDR3 amino acids: CASRVHGAGSYEQYF. The CDR3 nucleotides read TGTGCCAGCAGGGTCCACGGGGCAGGCAGCTACGAGCAGTACTTC.

J is TRBJ2-2 and V is TRBV6-5, with 7 bases aligning to TRBD2. Germline V gives CDR1 MNHEY, CDR2 SVGAGI. The J segment lost 14 bases and the V segment lost 5 bases, leaving 23 bases of the junction unmatched. The CDR3 is made up of 17 amino acids. As DNA, the CDR3 is TGTGCCAGCAGTCCATCGGCGGGAGCGACGAACACCGTGGAACTGTTTTTT. Its translation: CASSPSAGATNTVELFF.

As for this clonotype: Since no conserved phenylalanine or tryptophan closes the CDR3, a read error is the likely cause. The chain carries TRBV6-5 and TRBJ1-1, with D possibly being TRBD1 (5 bases). Germline V gives CDR1 MNHEY, CDR2 SVGAGI. The CDR3 contains 15 residues. The germline V and J ends were trimmed by 0 bases and 9 bases, with 17 bases remaining between them. CDR3 DNA: TGTGCCAGCAGTTACTCCCGCAGGCGTGGGGCTAAAGCTTTCCTT. Protein: CASSYSRRRGAKAFL.

As to this clonotype: A read error is possible here, since a much larger clone lies one base away. The CDR3: CASSSSPGQVRNEQFF. CDR3 in DNA: TGTGCCAGCAGCAGTTCTCCGGGACAGGTCCGCAATGAGCAGTTCTTC. The rearrangement links TRBV5-4 to TRBJ2-1; the match to TRBD1 covers 8 bases. Per germline, CDR1 SGHNT and CDR2 YYREEE (reference sequence). The trim removed 4 bases at V and 6 bases at J, leaving 12 bases unmatched. The CDR3 sequence is 16 residues long.

In regard to this clonotype: One end of the junction is discordant with germline, which a read error may explain. This chain links TRBV6-5 with TRBJ2-7; tentative D call: TRBD1 (7 bases). This CDR3 has 15 residues. Germline CDR1 reads MNHEY; CDR2 reads SVGAGI. The CDR3 loop is CAGSCGVGQVYEQYF. The CDR3 bases are TGTGCCGGCAGTTGCGGGGTTGGACAGGTCTACGAGCAGTACTTC.

The chain has TRBV20-1 and TRBJ2-7; no clear D. The germline CDR1 and CDR2 sequences are DFQATT and SNEGSKA (reference sequence). This CDR3 is built from 16 residues. Trimming cost V 7 bases and J 3 bases, with 25 bases left between them. The CDR3 DNA reads as TGCAGTGTCACATCTTTGACTCAGTTGGACCTCTACGAGCAGTACTTC. Its translation is CSVTSLTQLDLYEQYF.

To note about this clonotype: Its ends do not fully match the called genes, so a read error is possible. The V call is TRBV20-1, the J call TRBJ2-1; D not certain. The CDR3 runs 10 residues. Germline CDR1 and CDR2: DFQATT and SNEGSKA (reference sequence). This CDR3 reads CTAIGNKQFF. The CDR3 nucleotides are TGCACTGCTATTGGCAATAAGCAGTTCTTC.

As for this clonotype: The junction shows a germline mismatch at one end, possibly a read error. The chain joins TRBV6-1 to TRBJ2-7; D tentatively reads TRBD1 or TRBD2 (5 bases each). The CDR3 has 16 residues. Germline loops: CDR1 MNHNS, CDR2 SASEGT. This CDR3 reads CASSLRTGTENYEQYF. The DNA for the CDR3 is TGTGCCAGCAGTCTCAGGACCGGGACCGAGAACTACGAGCAGTATTTC.

Comment on this clonotype: One end of the junction is discordant with germline, which a read error may explain. This chain joins TRBV20-1 and TRBJ2-3, with unresolved D. The CDR3 contains 11 residues. The germline CDR1 and CDR2 sequences are DFQATT and SNEGSKA (reference sequence). The CDR3 protein is CNALNTDMQYF. CDR3 nucleotides: TGCAATGCTTTGAACACAGATATGCAGTATTTT.

The rearrangement uses TRBV6-5 and TRBJ1-1; D possibly corresponds to TRBD1 (5 bases). This CDR3 is built from 12 residues. Germline-derived CDR1 and CDR2 are MNHEY and SVGAGI. Trimming removed 10 bases at V and 7 bases at J, with 16 bases between. CDR3 region: CATRQGDNEAFF. In DNA, the CDR3 is TGTGCCACGAGGCAGGGTGACAATGAAGCTTTCTTT.

This clonotype was recorded many times. The V gene is TRBV14, the J gene TRBJ2-1, with a tentative D call TRBD1 (6 bases). The CDR3 runs 15 residues. Germline V gives CDR1 SGHDN, CDR2 FVKESK. The ends were cut back, 1 base at V and 10 bases at J, with 17 bases in the middle. In DNA, the CDR3 is TGTGCCAGCAGCCAAGTTGGGGGCCCCATCGAGGAGCAGTTCTTC. Translation: CASSQVGGPIEEQFF.

This clonotype occurred many times. The rearrangement uses TRBV6-1 and TRBJ2-1; 7 bases are shared with TRBD2. This CDR3 is built from 17 residues. Unmatched junction bases numbered 13, after V lost 2 bases and J lost 6 bases. Per the germline V gene, CDR1 is MNHNS and CDR2 is SASEGT. For the CDR3, the DNA is TGTGCCAGCAGTGAAAGGGGAGCGGGGAGTCCTAGCAATGAGCAGTTCTTC. The encoded protein is CASSERGAGSPSNEQFF.

This chain connects TRBV20-1 to TRBJ2-2, with 9 bases lining up with TRBD2. The CDR3 extends over 16 amino acids. Per germline, CDR1 DFQATT and CDR2 SNEGSKA (reference sequence). Germline trimming cut 8 bases from V and 5 bases from J; bases unmatched to any gene: 15. CDR3 coding DNA: TGCAGTACTATTTTGGCGGGAGGGCCGGAGACCGGGGAGCTGTTTTTT. This translates into CSTILAGGPETGELFF.